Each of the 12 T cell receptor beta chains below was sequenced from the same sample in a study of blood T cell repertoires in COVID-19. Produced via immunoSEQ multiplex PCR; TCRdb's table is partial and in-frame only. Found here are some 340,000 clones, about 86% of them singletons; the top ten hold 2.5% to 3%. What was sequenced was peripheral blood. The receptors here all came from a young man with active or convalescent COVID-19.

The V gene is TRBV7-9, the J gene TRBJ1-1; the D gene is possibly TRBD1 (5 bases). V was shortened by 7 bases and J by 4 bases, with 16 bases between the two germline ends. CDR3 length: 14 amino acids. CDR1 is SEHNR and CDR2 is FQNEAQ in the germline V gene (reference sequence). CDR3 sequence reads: CASTFSGYGTEAFF. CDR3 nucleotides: TGTGCCAGCACCTTCTCAGGGTACGGCACTGAAGCTTTCTTT. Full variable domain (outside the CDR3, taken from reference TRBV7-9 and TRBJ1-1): DTGVSQNPRHKITKRGQNVTFRCDPISEHNRLYWYRQTLGQGPEFLTYFQNEAQLEKSRLLSDRFSAERPKGSFSTLEIQRTEQGDSAMYLCASTFSGYGTEAFFGQGTRLTVV.

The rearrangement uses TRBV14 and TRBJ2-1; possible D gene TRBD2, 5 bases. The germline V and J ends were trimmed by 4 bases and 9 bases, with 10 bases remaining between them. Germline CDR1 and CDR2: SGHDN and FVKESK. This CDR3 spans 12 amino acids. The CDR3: CASSPTRVEQFF. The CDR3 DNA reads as TGTGCCAGCAGCCCAACTAGGGTTGAGCAGTTCTTC. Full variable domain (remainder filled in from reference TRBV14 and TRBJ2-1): EAGVTQFPSHSVIEKGQTVTLRCDPISGHDNLYWYRRVMGKEIKFLLHFVKESKQDESGMPNNRFLAERTGGTYSTLKVQPAELEDSGVYFCASSPTRVEQFFGPGTRLTVL.

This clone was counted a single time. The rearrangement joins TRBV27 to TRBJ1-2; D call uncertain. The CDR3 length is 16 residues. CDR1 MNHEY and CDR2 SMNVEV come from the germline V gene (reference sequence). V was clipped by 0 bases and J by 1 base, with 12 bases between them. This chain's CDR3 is CASSLSIEALNYGYTF. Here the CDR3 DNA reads TGTGCCAGCAGTTTATCGATAGAAGCTCTTAACTATGGCTACACCTTC.

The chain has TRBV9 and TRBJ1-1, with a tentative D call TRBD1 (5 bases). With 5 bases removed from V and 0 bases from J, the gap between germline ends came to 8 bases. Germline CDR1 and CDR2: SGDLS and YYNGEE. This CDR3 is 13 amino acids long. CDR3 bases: TGTGCCAGCAGGGAGGGGTTGAACACTGAAGCTTTCTTT. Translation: CASREGLNTEAFF. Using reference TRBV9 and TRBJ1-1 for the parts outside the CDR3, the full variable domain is DSGVTQTPKHLITATGQRVTLRCSPRSGDLSVYWYQQSLDQGLQFLIQYYNGEERAKGNILERFSAQQFPDLHSELNLSSLELGDSALYFCASREGLNTEAFFGQGTRLTVV.

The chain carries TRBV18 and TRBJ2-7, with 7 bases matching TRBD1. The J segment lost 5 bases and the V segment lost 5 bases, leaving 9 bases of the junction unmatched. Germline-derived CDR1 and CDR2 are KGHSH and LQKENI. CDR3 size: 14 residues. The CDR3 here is CASSVDRSYHEQYF. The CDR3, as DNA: TGTGCCAGCTCAGTGGACAGGTCGTATCACGAGCAGTACTTC.

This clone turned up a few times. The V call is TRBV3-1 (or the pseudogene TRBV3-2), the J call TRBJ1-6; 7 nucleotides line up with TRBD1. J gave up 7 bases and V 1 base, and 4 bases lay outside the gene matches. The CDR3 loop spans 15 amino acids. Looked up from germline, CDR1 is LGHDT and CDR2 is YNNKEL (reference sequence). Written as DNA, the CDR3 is TGTGCCAGCAGCCAAGGACGGACAGGAAATTCACCCCTCCACTTT. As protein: CASSQGRTGNSPLHF.

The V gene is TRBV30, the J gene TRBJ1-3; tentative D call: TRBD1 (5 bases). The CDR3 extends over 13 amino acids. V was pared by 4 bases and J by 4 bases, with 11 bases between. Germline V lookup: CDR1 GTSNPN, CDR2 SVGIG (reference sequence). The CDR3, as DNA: TGTGCCTGGACAGCGGGGCCCGGAAACACCATATATTTT. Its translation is CAWTAGPGNTIYF. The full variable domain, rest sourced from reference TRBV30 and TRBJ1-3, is SQTIHQWPATLVQPVGSPLSLECTVEGTSNPNLYWYRQAAGRGLQLLFYSVGIGQISSEVPQNLSASRPQDRQFILSSKKLLLSDSGFYLCAWTAGPGNTIYFGEGSWLTVV.

CDR3 DNA: TGTGCCACCATGGGACTAGCGGGAGGGACCCAGTACTTC. Protein product: CATMGLAGGTQYF. The genes are TRBV3-1 (or the pseudogene TRBV3-2) and TRBJ2-5, with 15 nucleotides matching TRBD2. V was pared by 10 bases and J by 7 bases, with 4 bases of the junction left unmatched. This CDR3 comprises 13 residues. The V gene's germline CDR1 is LGHDT and CDR2 YNNKEL (reference sequence).

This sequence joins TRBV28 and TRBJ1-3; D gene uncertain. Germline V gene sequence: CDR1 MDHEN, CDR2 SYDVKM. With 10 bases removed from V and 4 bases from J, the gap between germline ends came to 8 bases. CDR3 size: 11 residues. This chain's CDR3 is CATVEGNTIYF. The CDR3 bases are TGTGCCACAGTCGAAGGAAACACCATATATTTT. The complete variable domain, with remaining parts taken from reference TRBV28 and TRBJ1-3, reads DVKVTQSSRYLVKRTGEKVFLECVQDMDHENMFWYRQDPGLGLRLIYFSYDVKMKEKGDIPEGYSVSREKKERFSLILESASTNQTSMYLCATVEGNTIYFGEGSWLTVV.

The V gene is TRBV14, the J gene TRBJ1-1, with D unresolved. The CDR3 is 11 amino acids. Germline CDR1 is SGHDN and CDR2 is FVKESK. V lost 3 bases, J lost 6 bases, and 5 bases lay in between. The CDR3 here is CASSHSSEAFF. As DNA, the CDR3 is TGTGCCAGCAGCCATAGCTCTGAAGCTTTCTTT. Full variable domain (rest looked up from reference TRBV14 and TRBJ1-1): EAGVTQFPSHSVIEKGQTVTLRCDPISGHDNLYWYRRVMGKEIKFLLHFVKESKQDESGMPNNRFLAERTGGTYSTLKVQPAELEDSGVYFCASSHSSEAFFGQGTRLTVV.

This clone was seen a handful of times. In DNA, the CDR3 is TGTGCCAGCGGAATCACGACAGGGGAGACCGGGGAGCTGTTTTTT. Residues: CASGITTGETGELFF. The chain couples TRBV7-3 to TRBJ2-2; 8 nucleotides align to TRBD1. With V trimmed by 8 bases and J by 5 bases, 10 bases remained unmatched. This CDR3 contains 15 residues. Germline V gives CDR1 SGHTA, CDR2 FQGTGA.

This CDR3 is CASSFLSRGRTGELFF. The CDR3, as DNA: TGTGCCAGCAGTTTTTTATCGAGGGGGCGAACCGGGGAGCTGTTTTTT. The V gene is TRBV28, the J gene TRBJ2-2, with 7 nucleotides matching TRBD1. This CDR3 has 16 amino acids. Trimming cost V 3 bases and J 5 bases; bases outside gene matches: 9. The germline gives CDR1 MDHEN, CDR2 SYDVKM.